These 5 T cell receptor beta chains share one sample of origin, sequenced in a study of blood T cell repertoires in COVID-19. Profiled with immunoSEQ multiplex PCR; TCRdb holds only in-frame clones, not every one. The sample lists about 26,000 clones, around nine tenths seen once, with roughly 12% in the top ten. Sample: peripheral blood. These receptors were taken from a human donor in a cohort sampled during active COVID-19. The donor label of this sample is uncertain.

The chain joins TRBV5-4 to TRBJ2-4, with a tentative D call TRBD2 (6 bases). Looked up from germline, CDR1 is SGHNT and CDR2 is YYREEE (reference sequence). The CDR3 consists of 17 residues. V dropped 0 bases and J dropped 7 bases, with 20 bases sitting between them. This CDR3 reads CASSLGHGGSGLNIQYF. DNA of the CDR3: TGTGCCAGCAGCTTGGGACATGGAGGGTCGGGTTTGAACATTCAGTACTTC. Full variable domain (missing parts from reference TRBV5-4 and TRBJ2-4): ETGVTQSPTHLIKTRGQQVTLRCSSQSGHNTVSWYQQALGQGPQFIFQYYREEENGRGNFPPRFSGLQFPNYSSELNVNALELDDSALYLCASSLGHGGSGLNIQYFGAGTRLSVL.

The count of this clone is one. CDR3 amino acids: CASSLAVAGGQETQYF. For the CDR3, the DNA is TGTGCCAGCAGCTTGGCGGTAGCGGGGGGCCAAGAGACCCAGTACTTC. The V and J genes are TRBV5-4 and TRBJ2-5; the match to TRBD2 covers 10 bases. CDR3 length equals 16 residues. CDR1 SGHNT and CDR2 YYREEE come from the germline V gene (reference sequence). V dropped 0 bases and J dropped 1; count of bases not matched to a gene: 3.

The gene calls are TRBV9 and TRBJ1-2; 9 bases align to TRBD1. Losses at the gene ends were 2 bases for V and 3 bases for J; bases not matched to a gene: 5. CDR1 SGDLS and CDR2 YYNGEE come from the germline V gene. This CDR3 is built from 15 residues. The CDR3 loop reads CASSVGDRDDYGYTF. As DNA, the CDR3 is TGTGCCAGCAGCGTCGGGGACAGGGACGACTATGGCTACACCTTC. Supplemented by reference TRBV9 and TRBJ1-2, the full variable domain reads DSGVTQTPKHLITATGQRVTLRCSPRSGDLSVYWYQQSLDQGLQFLIQYYNGEERAKGNILERFSAQQFPDLHSELNLSSLELGDSALYFCASSVGDRDDYGYTFGSGTRLTVV.

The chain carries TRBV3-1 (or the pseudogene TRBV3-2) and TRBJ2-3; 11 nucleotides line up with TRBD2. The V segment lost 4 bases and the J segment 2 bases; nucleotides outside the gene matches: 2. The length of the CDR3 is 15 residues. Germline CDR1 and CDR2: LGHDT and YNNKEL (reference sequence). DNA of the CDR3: TGTGCCAGCAGCCCGACTAGCGGGGACACAGATACGCAGTATTTT. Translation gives CASSPTSGDTDTQYF.

This CDR3 is CASSLSNSDTQYF. CDR3 in DNA: TGTGCCAGCAGCTTGAGCAATTCAGATACGCAGTATTTT. The chain employs TRBV5-4 and TRBJ2-3; D not resolved. The CDR3 spans 13 residues. V lost 1 base to trimming and J lost 4 bases, with 7 bases between them. Germline CDR1 and CDR2: SGHNT and YYREEE (reference sequence).